Below, one T cell receptor beta chain is given with its context. The data belong to a study of T cell changes during pregnancy in multiple sclerosis. J was trimmed by 7 bases and V by 0 bases; bases with no gene match: 10. In germline, CDR1 is MGHRA, CDR2 YSYEKL. The CDR3 is 17 amino acids. TCRdb's copy holds only in-frame clones and misses some; the assay was immunoSEQ multiplex PCR. Among some 30,000 clones, approximately 90% were seen once, and the ten largest hold 11%. The sample was CD8+ T cells from peripheral blood mononuclear cells, taken in the third trimester of pregnancy. The TCR was taken from a female donor with multiple sclerosis, enrolled in a pregnancy study. The gene calls are TRBV4-1 and TRBJ2-7, with 12 bases matching TRBD1. The CDR3 protein is CASSQDPPRDRGREQYF. The CDR3 bases are TGCGCCAGCAGCCAAGACCCTCCCCGGGACAGGGGGCGAGAGCAGTACTTC.